The T cell receptor beta chain described here comes from a study of regulatory T cells in long-lasting Graves disease. iRepertoire HTBI primers and Arm-PCR of CDR3 regions built TCR beta libraries. One entry per CDR3 protein, called by TCRdb with MiXCR from the multiplex PCR reads. The sample lists approximately 540,000 distinct CDR3 sequences; about 12% were seen once. Time point here: newly diagnosed GD, antithyroid drugs for less than 3 months. PBMC RNA was the source of the TCR library. The length of the CDR3 is 16 residues. The ends were cut back, 1 base at V and 6 bases at J, with 16 bases in the middle. CDR1 SGHDT and CDR2 YYEEEE come from the germline V gene. This clonotype was picked up a small number of times. These data were also reused for a study on T cells in Graves' hyperthyroidism and ophthalmopathy.

This clonotype was sampled from a woman younger than 45 with Graves disease. Sample: peripheral blood mononuclear cells (PBMCs), taken at new diagnosis, from a patient treated with antithyroid drugs. This chain connects TRBV5-6 to TRBJ2-2; D unresolved. The CDR3 sequence is CASSLMGPEVSGELFF. The DNA of the CDR3 is TGTGCCAGCAGCTTGATGGGTCCCGAGGTATCCGGGGAGCTGTTTTTT.